The clone carrying this T cell receptor beta chain has ten or more counts. This specimen comes from a study of Graves' ophthalmopathy and Graves' hyperthyroidism. Amplification from RNA transcripts yielded the TCR beta CDR3 regions. An initial RT-PCR round employing HTBI primers preceded a second-round multiplex PCR. MiXCR, run by TCRdb on the multiplex PCR reads, gives a single entry per CDR3 protein. The repertoire holds over 200,000 distinct CDR3 sequences, approximately 28% seen once, with approximately 9% in the top ten. Trimming removed 1 base from V and 5 bases from J, with 11 bases in between. CDR1 and CDR2 (germline): LNHNV, YYDKDF (reference sequence). The CDR3 covers 15 residues.

Sequencing was done on a sample of peripheral blood. The rearrangement joins TRBV15 to TRBJ2-2, with D possibly TRBD2 on 5 matching bases. The TCR was taken from a man in his fifties with Graves' ophthalmopathy. CDR3 coding DNA: TGTGCCACCAGCAGAGCTCAACTAGGGACCGGGGAGCTGTTTTTT. This translates into CATSRAQLGTGELFF.